A selection of T cell receptor beta chains follows, all from one sample in a study of blood T cell repertoires in COVID-19. Using immunoSEQ multiplex PCR, the repertoire was profiled, and TCRdb retains in-frame clones only, with some absent. The profile shows about 310,000 clones, nearly 90% of them singletons. Sequenced material: peripheral blood. The origin of the receptors is a woman aged 40 to 50 with COVID-19, enrolled during active disease. CDR3s include the opening cysteine and the closing phenylalanine or tryptophan. The order of the fields is D gene, V gene, clone size, J gene, CDR3 protein, CDR3 DNA. D genes are given only for firm matches. Not every row has a clone size; where given, it reads once, few, many or a size class.

d_call: TRBD1
v_call: TRBV6-6
clone_size: -
j_call: TRBJ1-1
cdr3_aa: CASSPTGGVRTEAFF
cdr3_nt: TGTGCCAGCAGCCCCACAGGGGGGGTAAGGACTGAAGCTTTCTTT

d_call: TRBD1
v_call: TRBV5-1
clone_size: -
j_call: TRBJ1-4
cdr3_aa: CASSLSRGPGEKLFF
cdr3_nt: TGCGCCAGCAGCTTGTCAAGGGGGCCGGGTGAAAAACTGTTTTTT

d_call: TRBD1
v_call: TRBV27
clone_size: -
j_call: TRBJ2-3
cdr3_aa: CASSSTFPQTGQKGDTQYF
cdr3_nt: TGTGCCAGCAGCTCGACGTTCCCCCAGACAGGGCAGAAGGGAGATACGCAGTATTTT

d_call: TRBD1
v_call: TRBV6-2/TRBV6-3
clone_size: few
j_call: TRBJ1-5
cdr3_aa: CASSYGTVSNQPQHF
cdr3_nt: TGTGCCAGCAGTTATGGGACAGTTAGCAATCAGCCCCAGCATTTT

d_call: -
v_call: TRBV15
clone_size: -
j_call: TRBJ2-7
cdr3_aa: CATSEGVPYEQYF
cdr3_nt: TGTGCCACCAGCGAGGGGGTACCCTACGAGCAGTACTTC

d_call: -
v_call: TRBV19
clone_size: -
j_call: TRBJ1-2
cdr3_aa: CASSIDFSGGYTF
cdr3_nt: TGTGCCAGTAGTATAGATTTTTCGGGGGGCTACACCTTC

d_call: -
v_call: TRBV7-9
clone_size: -
j_call: TRBJ2-3
cdr3_aa: CAGGVTRDTQYF
cdr3_nt: TGTGCCGGCGGCGTGACTCGAGATACGCAGTATTTT

d_call: -
v_call: TRBV7-2
clone_size: -
j_call: TRBJ1-1
cdr3_aa: CASSLGVGGAEAFF
cdr3_nt: TGTGCCAGCAGCTTAGGGGTCGGCGGCGCTGAAGCTTTCTTT

d_call: -
v_call: TRBV7-2
clone_size: -
j_call: TRBJ1-4
cdr3_aa: CASSYRANEKLFF
cdr3_nt: TGTGCCAGCAGCTACAGGGCCAATGAAAAACTGTTTTTT

d_call: TRBD2
v_call: TRBV6-2/TRBV6-3
clone_size: -
j_call: TRBJ2-1
cdr3_aa: CASSYSPGLAGNDEQFF
cdr3_nt: TGTGCCAGCAGTTACTCTCCGGGACTAGCGGGAAACGATGAGCAGTTCTTC

d_call: -
v_call: TRBV20-1
clone_size: -
j_call: TRBJ2-7
cdr3_aa: CSASKGKMSSYEQYF
cdr3_nt: TGCAGTGCCAGTAAGGGGAAAATGAGCTCCTACGAGCAGTACTTC

d_call: -
v_call: TRBV27
clone_size: -
j_call: TRBJ1-2
cdr3_aa: CASSPTGRDGYTF
cdr3_nt: TGTGCCAGCAGTCCTACAGGGCGGGATGGCTACACCTTC

d_call: -
v_call: TRBV29-1
clone_size: -
j_call: TRBJ1-1
cdr3_aa: CSVRGTLGNTEAFF
cdr3_nt: TGCAGCGTTCGCGGGACCTTGGGGAACACTGAAGCTTTCTTT

d_call: TRBD1
v_call: TRBV5-1
clone_size: -
j_call: TRBJ1-2
cdr3_aa: CASSLGGTEPNYGYTF
cdr3_nt: TGCGCCAGCAGCTTGGGGGGGACAGAACCCAACTATGGCTACACCTTC

d_call: -
v_call: TRBV30
clone_size: -
j_call: TRBJ1-3
cdr3_aa: CAWSGQGYSGNTIYF
cdr3_nt: TGTGCCTGGAGTGGGCAGGGGTACTCTGGAAACACCATATATTTT

d_call: -
v_call: TRBV4-3
clone_size: -
j_call: TRBJ2-3
cdr3_aa: CASSQDQAVSTDTQYF
cdr3_nt: TGCGCCAGCAGCCAAGATCAAGCTGTAAGCACAGATACGCAGTATTTT

d_call: -
v_call: TRBV27
clone_size: -
j_call: TRBJ2-7
cdr3_aa: CASSSSLYEQYF
cdr3_nt: TGTGCCAGCAGTTCTTCTTTATACGAGCAGTACTTC

d_call: -
v_call: TRBV6-6
clone_size: few
j_call: TRBJ1-4
cdr3_aa: CASSSYRDPGGEKLFF
cdr3_nt: TGTGCCAGCAGTTCCTACCGGGATCCTGGCGGTGAAAAACTGTTTTTT

d_call: TRBD1
v_call: TRBV27
clone_size: -
j_call: TRBJ1-2
cdr3_aa: CASSLLGQGNYGYTF
cdr3_nt: TGTGCCAGCAGTTTATTGGGACAGGGTAACTATGGCTACACCTTC

d_call: -
v_call: TRBV3-1/TRBV3-2
clone_size: few
j_call: TRBJ1-1
cdr3_aa: CASSQNEATTEAFF
cdr3_nt: TGTGCCAGCAGCCAAAATGAGGCCACAACTGAAGCTTTCTTT

d_call: TRBD1
v_call: TRBV6-2/TRBV6-3
clone_size: -
j_call: TRBJ2-3
cdr3_aa: CASSYRGLGQGRENRDTQYF
cdr3_nt: TGTGCCAGCAGTTACAGGGGCCTTGGACAGGGCCGGGAAAACAGGGATACGCAGTATTTT

d_call: TRBD1
v_call: TRBV6-5
clone_size: -
j_call: TRBJ1-6
cdr3_aa: CASSRQGPASPLHF
cdr3_nt: TGTGCCAGCAGTCGACAGGGCCCTGCTTCACCCCTCCACTTT

d_call: -
v_call: TRBV7-2
clone_size: -
j_call: TRBJ1-1
cdr3_aa: CASSPQGRRTEAFF
cdr3_nt: TGTGCCAGCAGCCCACAGGGACGGAGAACTGAAGCTTTCTTT

d_call: -
v_call: TRBV6-5
clone_size: -
j_call: TRBJ1-5
cdr3_aa: CASSLGRHQPQHF
cdr3_nt: TGTGCCAGCAGCCTAGGCCGTCACCAGCCCCAGCATTTT

d_call: TRBD2
v_call: TRBV9
clone_size: -
j_call: TRBJ2-3
cdr3_aa: CASSVALAGADTQYF
cdr3_nt: TGTGCCAGCAGCGTAGCTTTAGCGGGAGCAGATACGCAGTATTTT

d_call: -
v_call: TRBV30
clone_size: -
j_call: TRBJ2-1
cdr3_aa: CAGGGLGYNEQFF
cdr3_nt: TGTGCCGGCGGCGGACTGGGTTACAATGAGCAGTTCTTC

d_call: -
v_call: TRBV10-3
clone_size: -
j_call: TRBJ2-5
cdr3_aa: CAISDVTLEVQETQYF
cdr3_nt: TGTGCCATCAGTGATGTAACTCTAGAAGTACAAGAGACCCAGTACTTC

d_call: -
v_call: TRBV19
clone_size: -
j_call: TRBJ1-1
cdr3_aa: CASSKNRVLGEAFF
cdr3_nt: TGTGCCAGTAGTAAAAACCGGGTCCTCGGTGAAGCTTTCTTT

d_call: -
v_call: TRBV18
clone_size: -
j_call: TRBJ1-1
cdr3_aa: CASSNRVGTEAFF
cdr3_nt: TGTGCCAGCTCCAACAGGGTCGGCACTGAAGCTTTCTTT

d_call: -
v_call: TRBV21-1
clone_size: -
j_call: TRBJ2-1
cdr3_aa: CASSESNRGGSSYNEQFF
cdr3_nt: TGTGCCAGCAGCGAAAGCAATAGGGGGGGAAGCTCCTACAATGAGCAGTTCTTC

d_call: -
v_call: TRBV27
clone_size: -
j_call: TRBJ2-7
cdr3_aa: CASSLVSLGEQYF
cdr3_nt: TGTGCCAGCAGTTTAGTCTCACTAGGCGAGCAGTACTTC

d_call: TRBD1
v_call: TRBV7-2
clone_size: -
j_call: TRBJ2-6
cdr3_aa: CASSRTGVGANVLTF
cdr3_nt: TGTGCCAGCAGCAGGACAGGGGTCGGGGCCAACGTCCTGACTTTC

d_call: TRBD2
v_call: TRBV24-1
clone_size: once
j_call: TRBJ2-1
cdr3_aa: CATSDLASGESNEQFF
cdr3_nt: TGTGCCACCAGTGATTTAGCTAGCGGGGAAAGTAATGAGCAGTTCTTC

d_call: -
v_call: TRBV4-3
clone_size: once
j_call: TRBJ1-1
cdr3_aa: CASSQEWAGVAFF
cdr3_nt: TGCGCCAGCAGCCAAGAGTGGGCAGGGGTCGCTTTCTTT

d_call: TRBD2
v_call: TRBV9
clone_size: -
j_call: TRBJ2-7
cdr3_aa: CASSAGLAGGSYEQYF
cdr3_nt: TGTGCCAGCAGCGCGGGACTAGCGGGAGGCTCCTACGAGCAGTACTTC

d_call: TRBD2
v_call: TRBV18
clone_size: -
j_call: TRBJ2-7
cdr3_aa: CASSAQSLAGRYEQYF
cdr3_nt: TGTGCCAGCTCAGCACAGTCACTAGCGGGGAGGTACGAGCAGTACTTC

d_call: TRBD1
v_call: TRBV18
clone_size: -
j_call: TRBJ2-1
cdr3_aa: CASSRLTGIAEQFF
cdr3_nt: TGTGCCAGCTCACGGCTGACAGGGATAGCTGAGCAGTTCTTC

d_call: TRBD1
v_call: TRBV6-2/TRBV6-3
clone_size: -
j_call: TRBJ1-6
cdr3_aa: CASSQTGGVSPLHF
cdr3_nt: TGTGCCAGCAGTCAGACAGGGGGAGTTTCACCCCTCCACTTT

d_call: -
v_call: TRBV7-9
clone_size: -
j_call: TRBJ1-1
cdr3_aa: CASSQVEGTEAFF
cdr3_nt: TGTGCCAGCAGCCAGGTCGAGGGAACTGAAGCTTTCTTT

d_call: -
v_call: TRBV7-2
clone_size: once
j_call: TRBJ2-1
cdr3_aa: CASSLGQGTGEQFF
cdr3_nt: TGTGCCAGCAGCTTGGGGCAGGGTACCGGTGAGCAGTTCTTC

d_call: TRBD2
v_call: TRBV4-2
clone_size: -
j_call: TRBJ2-3
cdr3_aa: CASSQTSGGAGDTQYF
cdr3_nt: TGTGCCAGCAGCCAAACCAGCGGGGGGGCGGGAGATACGCAGTATTTT

d_call: -
v_call: TRBV24-1
clone_size: -
j_call: TRBJ1-2
cdr3_aa: CATSGRPGRISF
cdr3_nt: TGTGCCACCAGTGGCCGCCCAGGGCGAATCTCCTTC

d_call: -
v_call: TRBV6-5
clone_size: once
j_call: TRBJ1-3
cdr3_aa: CASRETGLRNTIYF
cdr3_nt: TGTGCCAGCAGGGAGACGGGACTTCGAAACACCATATATTTT

d_call: TRBD1
v_call: TRBV28
clone_size: -
j_call: TRBJ2-1
cdr3_aa: CASSFIPGTGMVEQFF
cdr3_nt: TGTGCCAGCAGTTTCATTCCCGGGACAGGGATGGTTGAGCAGTTCTTC